The 28 T cell receptor beta chains presented below share a single source sample, sequenced in a study of vaccination effects on CD4 cells after COVID-19. TCRdb keeps only in-frame clones here, not all; method: immunoSEQ multiplex PCR. This sample has tens of thousands of clones, with 75% to 85% found just once. Ahead of sequencing, the ViraFEST assay grew antigen-specific CD4+ T cells using viral peptide pools. Cells that had been cultured for 10 days were the source of isolated CD4+ T cells. Two-dose BNT162b2 or mRNA-1273 vaccination was given to participants. Their target antigens are unknown. The material was CD4+ T cells from PBMCs cultured with HCoV-229E spike peptides, obtained after COVID-19 vaccination. The receptors shown here come from a human donor who received a COVID-19 vaccine.

Only a few counts were recorded for this clone. The chain recombines TRBV4-1 with TRBJ1-2, with D possibly matching TRBD1 (6 bases). The CDR3 contains 13 residues. Trimming removed 2 bases from V and 8 bases from J, with 12 bases in between. In germline, CDR1 is MGHRA, CDR2 YSYEKL. The CDR3 DNA is TGCGCCAGCAGCCAAAGGGGGGAACGAGGCTACACCTTC. This gives the protein CASSQRGERGYTF.

This chain connects TRBV5-6 to TRBJ2-5; 7 positions match TRBD2. J was trimmed by 4 bases and V by 4 bases; bases with no gene match: 16. This CDR3 region has 17 residues. CDR1 is SGHDT, CDR2 YYEEEE, per germline. The CDR3 DNA follows: TGTGCCAGCAGCCCGATGCCGGTCAGCGGGGACCGAGAGACCCAGTACTTC. It codes for CASSPMPVSGDRETQYF.

The chain links TRBV6-2 or TRBV6-3 to TRBJ1-1; 9 bases fit TRBD1. The CDR3 totals 14 residues. The germline V gene encodes CDR1 MNHEY and CDR2 SVGEGT. V lost 6 bases, J lost 1 base, and 3 bases stayed unmatched. This chain's CDR3 is CASSRQGGNTEAFF. DNA of the CDR3: TGTGCCAGCAGCCGACAGGGGGGGAACACTGAAGCTTTCTTT.

This chain connects TRBV2 to TRBJ2-1, with a possible D match to TRBD2 (6 bases). Trimming took off 3 bases at V and 0 bases at J, with 9 bases between the two ends. The CDR3 totals 15 residues. Looked up from germline, CDR1 is SNHLY and CDR2 is FYNNEI. The CDR3 is CASSEDGSSYNEQFF. The CDR3 DNA is TGTGCCAGCAGTGAGGACGGGAGCTCCTACAATGAGCAGTTCTTC.

The genes are TRBV6-1 and TRBJ2-5, with D perhaps matching TRBD1 (6 bases). V was trimmed by 4 bases and J by 2 bases, leaving 20 bases between them. CDR3 length equals 17 residues. The germline gives CDR1 MNHNS, CDR2 SASEGT. The CDR3 nucleotides are TGTGCCAGCAGTGTCCCCGGCAGGGGCCTCGGGCAAGAGACCCAGTACTTC. Protein product: CASSVPGRGLGQETQYF.

This clone showed up just once. CDR3 in amino acids: CARGGELFF. The DNA for the CDR3 is TGTGCCCGGGGGGGGGAACTGTTTTTT. J is TRBJ1-4 and V is TRBV7-3; tentative D call: TRBD1 (5 bases). Trimming stripped 11 bases from V and 12 bases from J, with 10 bases between. Germline lookup yields CDR1 SGHTA and CDR2 FQGTGA. The CDR3 loop spans 9 amino acids.

This rearrangement joins TRBV19 to TRBJ1-4; tentatively, D is TRBD1 (5 bases). This CDR3 is built from 13 residues. Germline-derived CDR1 and CDR2 are LNHDA and SQIVND (reference sequence). Trimming stripped 7 bases from V and 7 bases from J, with 13 bases between. The CDR3 loop reads CASKGRGGEKLFF. The CDR3 DNA reads as TGTGCCAGTAAGGGGAGGGGCGGTGAAAAACTGTTTTTT.

The chain couples TRBV10-3 to TRBJ1-5; D ambiguous. The germline V gene has CDR1 ENHRY and CDR2 SYGVKD. This CDR3 is 14 amino acids long. With 8 bases removed from V and 0 bases from J, the gap between germline ends came to 11 bases. CDR3 amino acids: CAISDPLSNQPQHF. CDR3 coding DNA: TGTGCCATCTCCGACCCCCTTAGCAATCAGCCCCAGCATTTT.

The V gene is TRBV5-5, the J gene TRBJ2-1; 10 nucleotides agree with TRBD1. The V segment lost 3 bases and the J segment 5 bases; nucleotides outside the gene matches: 5. This CDR3 region has 15 residues. Looked up from germline, CDR1 is SGHKS and CDR2 is YYEKEE (reference sequence). The CDR3: CASSSTGGGHNEQFF. The DNA for the CDR3 is TGTGCCAGCAGCTCGACAGGGGGCGGCCACAATGAGCAGTTCTTC.

The chain links TRBV7-2 to TRBJ2-4; TRBD1 is a possible D gene (5 bases). V shed 5 bases and J shed 3 bases, with 20 bases lying between them. There are 17 residues in the CDR3. Germline V CDR1 and CDR2: SGHTA, FQGNSA. DNA of the CDR3: TGTGCCAGCAGCACAGCATCTATAGGACAAAGCAAAAACATTCAGTACTTC. Translating gives CASSTASIGQSKNIQYF.

The genes are TRBV19 and TRBJ1-2; TRBD1 matches at 7 bases. The V and J ends lost 0 bases and 4 bases, in that order; junction bases with no gene match: 5. The CDR3 extends over 15 amino acids. In germline, CDR1 is LNHDA, CDR2 SQIVND (reference sequence). The DNA of the CDR3 is TGTGCCAGTAGTATAGATGGCCAGGGGGTCTATGGCTACACCTTC. Amino acid sequence: CASSIDGQGVYGYTF.

The V and J genes are TRBV18 and TRBJ2-3; the D is unclear. The V end lost 3 bases, the J end lost 0 bases, and 10 bases lay between the germline ends. The CDR3 runs 15 residues. The germline V gene has CDR1 KGHSH and CDR2 LQKENI. The CDR3 reads CASSPVRTSTDTQYF. The CDR3 DNA sequence: TGTGCCAGCTCACCGGTTCGGACGAGCACAGATACGCAGTATTTT.

The chain is built from TRBV6-4 and TRBJ2-3; 9 nucleotides line up with TRBD2. From germline, CDR1 is MRHNA and CDR2 SNTAGT. V shed 2 bases and J 1 base; nucleotides not matched to a gene: 4. This CDR3 has 16 residues. Here the CDR3 reads CASSDEASGGTDTQYF. The CDR3 DNA reads TGTGCCAGCAGTGACGAGGCTAGCGGGGGCACAGATACGCAGTATTTT.

The chain combines TRBV5-1 with TRBJ1-2; 7 nucleotides line up with TRBD1. V gave up 2 bases and J gave up 0 bases; unmatched junction bases: 1. The CDR3 runs to 14 residues. From germline, CDR1 is SGHRS and CDR2 YFSETQ. CDR3 region: CASSLGTANYGYTF. The CDR3 DNA follows: TGCGCCAGCAGCTTAGGGACAGCTAACTATGGCTACACCTTC.

The chain joins TRBV11-3 to TRBJ2-2, with D tentatively TRBD2 (6 bases). With 4 bases removed from V and 2 bases from J, the gap between germline ends came to 11 bases. CDR1 and CDR2 from the germline V gene are SGHNT and YENEEA. The CDR3 runs 15 residues. The CDR3 region has the DNA TGTGCCAGCAGCTATAGCGGCGGCAACACCGGGGAGCTGTTTTTT. Protein sequence: CASSYSGGNTGELFF.

The chain employs TRBV27 and TRBJ1-2; D is unclear. Germline lookup yields CDR1 MNHEY and CDR2 SMNVEV (reference sequence). The germline V and J ends were trimmed by 3 bases and 1 base, with 6 bases remaining between them. CDR3 length: 13 amino acids. The CDR3 spells CASSFYNNYGYTF. The CDR3 DNA follows: TGTGCCAGCAGTTTCTACAATAACTATGGCTACACCTTC.

The V gene is TRBV6-6, the J gene TRBJ1-2; the match to TRBD1 covers 7 bases. Germline values: CDR1 MNHNY, CDR2 SVGAGI (reference sequence). This CDR3 has 13 residues. The V and J ends lost 5 bases and 8 bases, in that order; junction bases with no gene match: 8. CDR3 region: CASSNRGEWGYTF. CDR3 DNA sequence: TGTGCCAGCAGTAACAGGGGAGAGTGGGGCTACACCTTC.

V gene TRBV7-9 combines with J gene TRBJ2-7, with D unclear. The CDR3 runs to 15 residues. Germline V gene data show CDR1 as SEHNR and CDR2 as FQNEAQ (reference sequence). V lost 5 bases and J 5 bases, leaving 19 bases between the germline ends. The CDR3 loop is CASSQWSGYRDEQYV. In DNA form, the CDR3 reads TGTGCCAGCAGCCAATGGTCCGGGTACCGAGACGAGCAGTACGTC.

The J gene is TRBJ2-1, the V gene TRBV3-1 (or the pseudogene TRBV3-2); the match to TRBD2 covers 9 bases. The CDR3 contains 15 residues. CDR1 LGHDT and CDR2 YNNKEL come from the germline V gene (reference sequence). Trimming removed 0 bases from V and 5 bases from J; junction bases left unmatched: 2. In DNA, the CDR3 is TGTGCCAGCAGCCAAGATAGCGGGGGCCACAATGAGCAGTTCTTC. This translates into CASSQDSGGHNEQFF.

This chain connects TRBV19 to TRBJ2-1; D tentatively fits TRBD1 or TRBD2 (5 bases each). Germline loops: CDR1 LNHDA, CDR2 SQIVND (reference sequence). The CDR3 sequence is 15 residues long. The V gene lost 5 bases and the J gene lost 0 bases, with 11 bases spanning the gap. The chain's CDR3 is CASSDRDRSYNEQFF. CDR3 in DNA: TGTGCCAGTAGTGACCGGGACCGCTCCTACAATGAGCAGTTCTTC.

The rearrangement uses TRBV18 and TRBJ2-5; D might be TRBD2 (5 bases). Germline V lookup: CDR1 KGHSH, CDR2 LQKENI. The CDR3 spans 14 residues. The V end lost 0 bases, the J end lost 3 bases, and 8 bases lay between the germline ends. CDR3 DNA: TGTGCCAGCTCACCACCGGGAGCAAAAGAGACCCAGTACTTC. Translation: CASSPPGAKETQYF.

This chain links TRBV4-3 with TRBJ1-2, with 11 bases that match TRBD1. The CDR3 loop spans 14 amino acids. Trimming removed 3 bases from V and 8 bases from J; junction bases left unmatched: 5. Germline assignment: CDR1 LGHNA and CDR2 YSLEER. The CDR3 DNA sequence: TGCGCCAGCAGCCAGATGGACAGGGGGCGCGGCTACACCTTC. Protein: CASSQMDRGRGYTF.

The genes are TRBV2 and TRBJ1-5; D may be TRBD1 (5 bases). This CDR3 is built from 14 residues. Germline V gives CDR1 SNHLY, CDR2 FYNNEI. Between the trimmed V and J ends, which lost 3 bases and 3 bases, there was a span of 9 bases. CDR3 nucleotide sequence: TGTGCCAGCAGTGATAGGGGTTACAATCAGCCCCAGCATTTT. Protein product: CASSDRGYNQPQHF.

This sequence joins TRBV28 and TRBJ2-5, with TRBD1 matching 8 bases. There are 14 residues in the CDR3. Germline lookup yields CDR1 MDHEN and CDR2 SYDVKM. The J segment lost 4 bases and the V segment lost 6 bases, leaving 7 bases of the junction unmatched. CDR3 sequence (DNA): TGTGCCAGCAGACCTTCAGGGGGCCGAGAGACCCAGTACTTC. Encoded protein: CASRPSGGRETQYF.

The gene calls are TRBV30 and TRBJ2-7; TRBD1 matches at 8 bases. In germline, CDR1 is GTSNPN, CDR2 SVGIG (reference sequence). The CDR3 loop spans 13 amino acids. CDR3 protein: CAWSPGQGVPPTV. CDR3 sequence (DNA): TGTGCCTGGAGTCCCGGACAGGGAGTTCCGCCCACCGTC.

The chain employs TRBV5-1 and TRBJ1-4, with 11 positions matching TRBD1. There are 18 residues in the CDR3. V dropped 1 base and J dropped 3; count of bases not matched to a gene: 8. CDR1 and CDR2 from the germline V gene are SGHRS and YFSETQ. The CDR3, as DNA: TGCGCCAGCAGCTTGAGGCCGGGACAGGGGGTCTCTAATGAAAAACTGTTTTTT. This sequence encodes CASSLRPGQGVSNEKLFF.

V gene TRBV19 combines with J gene TRBJ2-7; D gene unclear. V was trimmed by 3 bases and J by 2 bases, leaving 11 bases between them. The CDR3 extends over 14 amino acids. Germline CDR1 and CDR2: LNHDA and SQIVND (reference sequence). The CDR3 DNA reads as TGTGCCAGTAGTATTTTAGGATTTCCCTACGAGCAGTACGTC. Translating gives CASSILGFPYEQYV.

The chain links TRBV9 to TRBJ2-5; a possible D gene is TRBD2 (5 bases). The CDR3 is 15 amino acids. V dropped 4 bases and J dropped 1 base, with 14 bases sitting between them. Germline V gene data show CDR1 as SGDLS and CDR2 as YYNGEE. CDR3: CASSPRSGIQETQYF. In nucleotides, the CDR3 is TGTGCCAGCAGCCCCCGGAGCGGTATCCAAGAGACCCAGTACTTC.